The T cell receptor (beta chain) under discussion was sequenced for a study of vaccination and CD4 T cells after COVID-19. Oncomine TCR Beta short-read sequencing was applied to DNA from cultured CD4+ T cells. TCRdb reprocessed the PCR reads with MiXCR, giving one entry per CDR3 protein. Of approximately 12,000 distinct CDR3 sequences listed, under 80% were seen once; the top ten hold approximately 13%. J lost 7 bases, V lost 7 bases, and 9 bases had no gene match. Germline values: CDR1 SQVTM, CDR2 ANQGSEA. This CDR3 comprises 12 residues. Concerning this clonotype itself: Its antigen is unidentified.

Described treatment: roughly ten-day PBMC culture with coronavirus spike peptide pools or control peptides (ViraFEST assay). The sequence was collected from a human donor who had recovered from COVID-19. Sequencing used CD4+ T cells from blood, cultured in vitro. This chain connects TRBV29-1 to TRBJ2-5, with 7 bases identical to TRBD2. The CDR3 nucleotides read TGCAGCGCCCCTCTAGCGGTTGGGACCCAGTACTTC. It yields the protein CSAPLAVGTQYF.